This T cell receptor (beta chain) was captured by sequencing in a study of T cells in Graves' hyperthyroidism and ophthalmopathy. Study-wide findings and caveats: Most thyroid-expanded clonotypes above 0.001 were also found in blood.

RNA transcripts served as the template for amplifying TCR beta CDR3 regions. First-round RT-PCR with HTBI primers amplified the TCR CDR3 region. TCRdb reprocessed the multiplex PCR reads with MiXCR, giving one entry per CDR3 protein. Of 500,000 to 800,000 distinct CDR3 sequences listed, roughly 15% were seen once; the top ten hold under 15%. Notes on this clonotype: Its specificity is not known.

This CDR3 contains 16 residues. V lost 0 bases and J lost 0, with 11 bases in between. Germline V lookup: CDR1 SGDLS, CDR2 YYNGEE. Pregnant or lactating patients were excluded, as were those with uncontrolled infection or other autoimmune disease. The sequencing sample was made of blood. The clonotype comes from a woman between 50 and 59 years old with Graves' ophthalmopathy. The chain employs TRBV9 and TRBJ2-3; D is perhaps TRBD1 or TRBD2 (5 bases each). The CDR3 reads CASSVGDHTSTDTQYF. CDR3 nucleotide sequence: TGTGCCAGCAGCGTAGGGGACCACACAAGCACAGATACGCAGTATTTT.